The clone carrying this T cell receptor beta chain has just a few counts. Its specificity is unknown. These data come from a study of regulatory T cells in long-lasting Graves disease. Germline assignment: CDR1 SEHNR and CDR2 FQNEAQ (reference sequence). Trimming stripped 0 bases from V and 2 bases from J, with 19 bases between. The CDR3 has 18 residues. Time point in this sample: persistent/refractory GD, antithyroid drugs over 5 years with positive TRAb. PBMCs provided the RNA from which the TCR library was made. To make TCR beta libraries, researchers used iRepertoire HTBI primers and Arm-PCR of CDR3 regions. TCRdb redid the calling of the multiplex PCR reads with MiXCR, one entry per CDR3 protein. The data show approximately 380,000 distinct CDR3 sequences, under 25% seen once. Study conclusions and caveats: The study found TRBV28, TRBJ1-2 and TRBJ2-5 favored in persistent disease. Sample size was small, which may have lowered accuracy.

The rearrangement joins TRBV7-9 to TRBJ1-2; D perhaps matches TRBD1 (5 bases). Specimen: peripheral blood mononuclear cells (PBMCs), collected when the disease was refractory, from a patient treated with antithyroid drugs. The receptor was isolated from a female donor with Graves disease. Here the CDR3 DNA reads TGTGCCAGCAGCTTAGCCCGGATGGAGGGGCTGAGAAACTATGGCTACACCTTC. Translated, it gives CASSLARMEGLRNYGYTF.